This T cell receptor (beta chain) appears in the sequencing data of a study of beta chain features in type 1 diabetes. Study results and limitations: Type 1 diabetes patients had TCRB CDR3s that were shorter (moderately but significantly so) in all four CD4+ subsets.

In its sample, this clone was seen a few times. Its antigen is unidentified. V trimming: 10 bases; J trimming: 7 bases; junction bases outside the gene matches: 10. Germline V gene lookup returns CDR1 LNHDA and CDR2 SQIVND (reference sequence). This CDR3 is 14 amino acids long. Investigators reverse transcribed all isolated RNA, so they sequenced expressed TCRB transcripts. Profiled with immunoSEQ multiplex PCR; TCRdb holds only in-frame clones, not every one. The top ten hold more than 0.1% of the sample, which has over 600,000 clones, 12% seen once. This TCR came from a man younger than 45 with type 1 diabetes. This rearrangement joins TRBV19 to TRBJ2-1; TRBD1 aligns across 10 bases. Sequencing input: naive CD4+ T cells from blood. This CDR3 reads CATADRGNWNEQFF. Here the CDR3 DNA reads TGTGCCACTGCGGACAGGGGGAATTGGAATGAGCAGTTCTTC.